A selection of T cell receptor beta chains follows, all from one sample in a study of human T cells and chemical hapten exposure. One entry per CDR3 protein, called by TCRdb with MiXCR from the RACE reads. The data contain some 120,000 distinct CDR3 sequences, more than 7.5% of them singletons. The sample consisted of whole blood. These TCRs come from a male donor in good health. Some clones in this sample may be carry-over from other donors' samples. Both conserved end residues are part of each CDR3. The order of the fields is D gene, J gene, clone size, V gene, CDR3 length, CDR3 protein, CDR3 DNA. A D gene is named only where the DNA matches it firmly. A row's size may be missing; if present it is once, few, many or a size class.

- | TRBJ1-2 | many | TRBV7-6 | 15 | CASSFNGGLNYGYTF | TGTGCCAGCAGCTTTAACGGGGGGCTCAACTATGGCTACACCTTC
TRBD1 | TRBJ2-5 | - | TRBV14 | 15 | CASSPLWTGQETQYF | TGTGCCAGCAGCCCCCTTTGGACAGGTCAAGAGACCCAGTACTTC
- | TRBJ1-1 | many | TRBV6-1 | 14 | CASSTGQLNTEAFF | TGTGCCAGCAGTACAGGGCAGTTGAACACTGAAGCTTTCTTT
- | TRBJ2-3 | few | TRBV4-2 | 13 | CASSRAGADTQYF | TGTGCCAGCAGCCGTGCAGGGGCAGATACGCAGTATTTT
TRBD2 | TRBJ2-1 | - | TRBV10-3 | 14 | CAIRAGTSYDEQFF | TGTGCCATCAGGGCCGGGACTAGTTACGATGAGCAGTTCTTC
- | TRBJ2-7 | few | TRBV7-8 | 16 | CASSLAGSRSSYEQYF | TGTGCCAGCAGCTTAGCCGGCAGCCGTAGCTCCTACGAGCAGTACTTC
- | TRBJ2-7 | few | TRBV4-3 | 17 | CASSQVLTGLRGNEQYF | TGCGCCAGCAGCCAAGTCCTAACGGGACTCCGAGGCAACGAGCAGTACTTC
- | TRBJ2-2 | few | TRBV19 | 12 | CASSTGAGELFF | TGTGCCAGTAGTACAGGGGCCGGGGAGCTGTTTTTT
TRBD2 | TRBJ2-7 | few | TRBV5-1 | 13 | CASSLGLASEQYF | TGCGCCAGCAGCTTGGGACTAGCCAGCGAGCAGTACTTC
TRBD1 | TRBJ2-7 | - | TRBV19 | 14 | CASSIGDSSYEQYF | TGTGCCAGTAGTATTGGGGACAGCTCCTACGAGCAGTACTTC
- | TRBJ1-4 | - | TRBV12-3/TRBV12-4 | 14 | CASSLLATDEKLFF | TGTGCCAGCAGTTTATTGGCGACAGATGAAAAACTGTTTTTT
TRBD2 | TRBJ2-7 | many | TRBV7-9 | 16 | CASSGIGTSGTNEQYF | TGTGCCAGCAGCGGAATAGGGACTAGCGGGACGAACGAGCAGTACTTC
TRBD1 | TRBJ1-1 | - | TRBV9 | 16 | CASRLTTGVGNTEAFF | TGTGCCAGCCGCCTAACGACAGGGGTTGGGAACACTGAAGCTTTCTTT
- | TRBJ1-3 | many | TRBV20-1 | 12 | CSASGDGNTIYF | TGCAGTGCTAGTGGGGACGGAAACACCATATATTTT
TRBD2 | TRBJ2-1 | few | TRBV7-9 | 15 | CASRPTSGGPREQFF | TGTGCCAGCAGGCCTACTAGCGGGGGCCCCCGTGAGCAGTTCTTC
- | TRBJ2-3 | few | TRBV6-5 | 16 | CASSPGSGTSTDTQYF | TGTGCCAGCAGCCCTGGAAGCGGCACAAGCACAGATACGCAGTATTTT
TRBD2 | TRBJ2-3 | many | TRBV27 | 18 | CASGGRFGTGLNTDTQYF | TGTGCCAGCGGGGGGAGGTTCGGAACGGGACTAAACACAGATACGCAGTATTTT
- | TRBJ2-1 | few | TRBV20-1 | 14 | CSASRAAPYNEQFF | TGCAGTGCTAGCAGGGCTGCCCCCTACAATGAGCAGTTCTTC
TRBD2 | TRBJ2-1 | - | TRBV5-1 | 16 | CASSLEAGAPNNEQFF | TGCGCCAGCAGCTTGGAAGCGGGGGCCCCCAACAATGAGCAGTTCTTC
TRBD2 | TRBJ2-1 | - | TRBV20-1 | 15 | CSARELAGMGNEQFF | TGCAGTGCTAGAGAGCTAGCGGGGATGGGTAATGAGCAGTTCTTC
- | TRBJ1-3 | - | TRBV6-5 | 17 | CASSYLPQWSSGNTIYF | TGTGCCAGCAGTTACTTACCCCAGTGGAGCTCTGGAAACACCATATATTTT
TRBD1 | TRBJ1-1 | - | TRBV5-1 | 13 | CASVGQENTEAFF | TGCGCCAGCGTGGGACAGGAGAACACTGAAGCTTTCTTT
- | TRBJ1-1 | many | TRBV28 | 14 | CASTIGGSGTEAFF | TGTGCCAGCACCATAGGGGGGTCGGGGACTGAAGCTTTCTTT
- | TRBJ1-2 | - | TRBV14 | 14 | CASSQDLMNYGYTF | TGTGCCAGCAGCCAAGATTTGATGAACTATGGCTACACCTTC
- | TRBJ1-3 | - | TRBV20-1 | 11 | CSVTWRNTIYF | TGCAGTGTCACCTGGCGGAACACCATATATTTT
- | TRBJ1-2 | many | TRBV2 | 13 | CASRASSWVGYTF | TGTGCCAGCAGGGCCTCTTCTTGGGTCGGCTACACCTTC
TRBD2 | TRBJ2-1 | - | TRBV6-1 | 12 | CAGGTSYNEQFF | TGTGCCGGCGGGACTAGCTACAATGAGCAGTTCTTC
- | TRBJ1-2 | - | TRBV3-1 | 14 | CASSQGQGDYGYTF | TGTGCCAGCAGCCAAGGTCAGGGTGACTATGGCTACACCTTC
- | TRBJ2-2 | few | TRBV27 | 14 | CASSFGVATGELFF | TGTGCCAGCAGTTTCGGAGTAGCAACCGGGGAGCTGTTTTTT
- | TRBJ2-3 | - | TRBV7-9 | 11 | CAGYSTDTQYF | TGTGCCGGATATAGCACAGATACGCAGTATTTT
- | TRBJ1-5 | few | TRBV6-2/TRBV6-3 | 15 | CASISRALSNQPQHF | TGTGCCAGCATTTCCCGTGCCTTAAGCAATCAGCCCCAGCATTTT